The 24 T cell receptor beta chains listed next were all sequenced from one sample in a study of T-cell reconstitution after alpha-beta-depleted transplantation in children. As it was prepared, the TCRbeta library received unique molecular identifiers. TCRdb itself ran the PCR reads through MiXCR, one entry per CDR3 protein. The profile shows 190,000 or so distinct CDR3 sequences, approximately 6.6% of them singletons. The material was PBMCs from the stem cell graft donor, obtained from the stem cell graft. The receptors were gathered from a human donor who donated a stem cell graft to a child with Wiskott-Aldrich syndrome.

This clonotype was seen repeatedly, ten times or more. The chain recombines TRBV6-1 with TRBJ1-4; possibly TRBD1 for D (5 bases). V was pared by 5 bases and J by 3 bases, with 10 bases between. The V gene's germline CDR1 is MNHNS and CDR2 SASEGT. This CDR3 contains 14 residues. In nucleotides, the CDR3 is TGTGCCAGCAGTCTCAGGGCTGCTAATGAAAAACTGTTTTTT. Amino acids: CASSLRAANEKLFF.

This clonotype was observed at least ten times. V is TRBV14 and J is TRBJ1-1; weak D call: TRBD1 (5 bases). With 1 base removed from V and 0 bases from J, the gap between germline ends came to 6 bases. Germline V gene lookup returns CDR1 SGHDN and CDR2 FVKESK. This CDR3 is 14 amino acids long. The CDR3 protein is CASSQVGLNTEAFF. CDR3 sequence (DNA): TGTGCCAGCAGCCAAGTGGGGCTGAACACTGAAGCTTTCTTT.

CDR3 loop: CASSPQGGTGPREQYF. CDR3 DNA: TGTGCCAGCAGCCCTCAGGGGGGGACAGGGCCTCGTGAGCAGTACTTC. V and J are TRBV7-2 and TRBJ2-7, with 9 bases that match TRBD1. The CDR3 covers 16 residues. V shed 5 bases, J shed 7 bases, and the junction held 15 bases outside the gene matches. Looked up from germline, CDR1 is SGHTA and CDR2 is FQGNSA.

This clonotype was counted at least ten times. The chain combines TRBV12-3 or TRBV12-4 with TRBJ2-1, with D hard to call. The CDR3 spans 13 residues. V lost 7 bases, J lost 8 bases, and 15 bases lay in between. CDR3 bases: TGTGCCAGCACTCCTGGGGTTTTAGATGAGCAGTTCTTC. It specifies CASTPGVLDEQFF.

This clonotype appeared many times. The chain has TRBV12-3 or TRBV12-4 and TRBJ1-1, with D hard to call. The CDR3 extends over 15 amino acids. The germline V and J ends were trimmed by 5 bases and 1 base, with 14 bases remaining between them. The CDR3 protein is CASSPAVGWNTEAFF. The CDR3 DNA reads TGTGCCAGCAGTCCGGCGGTGGGGTGGAACACTGAAGCTTTCTTT.

In this sample, this clonotype turned up a few times. The V and J genes are TRBV13 and TRBJ2-3; TRBD1 matches 9 bases. V dropped 4 bases and J dropped 3; count of bases not matched to a gene: 8. The CDR3 covers 16 residues. Germline lookup yields CDR1 PRHDT and CDR2 FYEKMQ (reference sequence). CDR3 in amino acids: CASSSGQGMGTDTQYF. For the CDR3, the DNA is TGTGCCAGCAGCTCTGGACAGGGGATGGGGACAGATACGCAGTATTTT. Using reference TRBV13 and TRBJ2-3 for the parts outside the CDR3, the full variable domain is AAGVIQSPRHLIKEKRETATLKCYPIPRHDTVYWYQQGPGQDPQFLISFYEKMQSDKGSIPDRFSAQQFSDYHSELNMSSLELGDSALYFCASSSGQGMGTDTQYFGPGTRLTVL.

This clonotype has ten or more counts. The rearrangement links TRBV7-9 to TRBJ2-1; a weak D match, TRBD2 (6 bases). Germline V gene data show CDR1 as SEHNR and CDR2 as FQNEAQ (reference sequence). This CDR3 has 14 residues. Trimming shortened V by 0 bases and J by 6 bases, and 9 bases separated the two germline ends. The CDR3 protein is CASSLAGGINEQFF. DNA for the CDR3: TGTGCCAGCAGCTTAGCGGGGGGTATCAATGAGCAGTTCTTC.

At least ten counts were recorded for this clonotype. This sequence joins TRBV6-5 and TRBJ2-3; D is perhaps TRBD2 (6 bases). Germline-derived CDR1 and CDR2 are MNHEY and SVGAGI. The V and J ends lost 7 bases and 1 base respectively, with 15 bases between them. The CDR3 has 15 amino acids. The CDR3 bases are TGTGCCAGCATTTTTAGCGGAATCGGCACAGATACGCAGTATTTT. This sequence encodes CASIFSGIGTDTQYF.

This clonotype was counted at least ten times. This rearrangement joins TRBV25-1 to TRBJ2-1; TRBD1 matches 9 bases. Germline V gives CDR1 MGHDK, CDR2 SYGVNS. The CDR3 spans 15 residues. Trimming cost V 5 bases and J 2 bases; bases outside gene matches: 4. The CDR3, as DNA: TGTGCCAGCAGTTGGGGGACAGGGACCTACAATGAGCAGTTCTTC. The encoded protein is CASSWGTGTYNEQFF.

This clonotype was counted many times. DNA for the CDR3: TGTGCCTGGGACGGAAACACCATATATTTT. Its protein product is CAWDGNTIYF. V gene TRBV30 combines with J gene TRBJ1-3; D ambiguous. V was cut by 5 bases and J by 4 bases, with 3 bases left in between. Germline V gives CDR1 GTSNPN, CDR2 SVGIG (reference sequence). The CDR3 has 10 residues.

This clonotype was seen many times. The rearrangement links TRBV25-1 to TRBJ1-1; no clear D gene. The length of the CDR3 is 16 residues. V shed 8 bases and J shed 1 base, with 20 bases lying between them. Per germline, CDR1 MGHDK and CDR2 SYGVNS. CDR3: CASRDKRGSGNTEAFF. The CDR3 coding sequence is TGTGCCAGCCGAGATAAACGAGGCAGCGGGAACACTGAAGCTTTCTTT.

This clonotype was counted between two and nine times. The rearrangement links TRBV18 to TRBJ2-1; maybe TRBD2 (7 bases). The V end lost 3 bases, the J end lost 5 bases, and 17 bases lay between the germline ends. Germline lookup yields CDR1 KGHSH and CDR2 LQKENI. CDR3 length equals 16 residues. CDR3 in amino acids: CASSPPRAGADNEQFF. CDR3 sequence (DNA): TGTGCCAGCTCACCTCCAAGGGCGGGGGCGGACAATGAGCAGTTCTTC.

The chain combines TRBV27 with TRBJ2-1; possibly TRBD1 for D (6 bases). This CDR3 is 16 amino acids long. Germline lookup yields CDR1 MNHEY and CDR2 SMNVEV (reference sequence). V was clipped by 5 bases and J by 7 bases, with 21 bases between them. CDR3 amino acids: CASSPKSRGFGNEQFF. The CDR3 DNA is TGTGCCAGCAGTCCAAAAAGCAGGGGTTTCGGTAATGAGCAGTTCTTC.

This chain uses TRBV25-1 with TRBJ1-5; no definite D call. V was trimmed by 5 bases and J by 7 bases, leaving 9 bases between them. This CDR3 is 12 amino acids long. Per germline, CDR1 MGHDK and CDR2 SYGVNS. CDR3 nucleotide sequence: TGTGCCAGCAGTTATTTAGGGCAGCCCCAGCATTTT. Amino acids: CASSYLGQPQHF.

In DNA form, the CDR3 reads TGTGCCAGCAGAGCAGGCGAAAAACTGTTTTTT. It translates to CASRAGEKLFF. This chain uses TRBV7-2 with TRBJ1-4; D not resolved. CDR1 and CDR2 from the germline V gene are SGHTA and FQGNSA. V was pared by 6 bases and J by 8 bases, with 7 bases between. This CDR3 is 11 amino acids long.

Ten or more counts support this clonotype. V is TRBV5-1 and J is TRBJ2-6; D perhaps matches TRBD1 (6 bases). Looked up from germline, CDR1 is SGHRS and CDR2 is YFSETQ. Trimming took off 1 base at V and 0 bases at J, with 8 bases between the two ends. CDR3 size: 16 residues. CDR3 residues: CASSLTGSSGANVLTF. For the CDR3, the DNA is TGCGCCAGCAGCTTGACAGGGAGCTCTGGGGCCAACGTCCTGACTTTC.

This clonotype showed up many times. This sequence joins TRBV28 and TRBJ1-2; the match to TRBD1 covers 10 bases. Trimming at V came to 5 bases and at J to 7 bases, leaving 1 base not matched to a gene. Germline V lookup: CDR1 MDHEN, CDR2 SYDVKM. This CDR3 comprises 12 residues. CDR3 region: CASSDRGPGYTF. CDR3 nucleotide sequence: TGTGCCAGCAGTGACAGGGGGCCTGGCTACACCTTC.

This clonotype showed up just a few times. The chain employs TRBV7-2 and TRBJ1-3, with a possible D match to TRBD1 (5 bases). Germline loops: CDR1 SGHTA, CDR2 FQGNSA. The length of the CDR3 is 16 residues. The V end was cut by 5 bases, the J end by 4 bases, with 18 bases between. CDR3 sequence (DNA): TGTGCCAGCAGCCTCCCATCGGGGGGTATAGGAAACACCATATATTTT. Translated: CASSLPSGGIGNTIYF.

This chain uses TRBV5-1 with TRBJ2-3; 11 positions agree with TRBD2. With 0 bases clipped from V and 4 bases from J, the junction kept 4 bases outside the gene matches. There are 16 residues in the CDR3. Germline values: CDR1 SGHRS, CDR2 YFSETQ. CDR3 in DNA: TGCGCCAGCAGCTTGGCGGTAGCGGGGGGGTCAGATACGCAGTATTTT. Its translation is CASSLAVAGGSDTQYF.

In its sample, this clonotype was seen many times. V gene TRBV21-1 combines with J gene TRBJ1-4. TRBV21-1 is a listed pseudogene. This CDR3 spans 17 amino acids. The CDR3 nucleotides are TGTGCCAGCAGCAAGCTCAATAACGGAGCAACTAATGAAAAACTGTTTTTT. This codes for CASSKLNNGATNEKLFF.

The chain uses TRBV4-3 and TRBJ2-7, with D possibly TRBD2 on 5 matching bases. Germline CDR1 and CDR2: LGHNA and YSLEER. The CDR3 runs 16 residues. V lost 6 bases and J 0 bases, leaving 18 bases between the germline ends. In DNA form, the CDR3 reads TGCGCCAGCAGTCGGGATAGGACTCCTTCCTCCTACGAGCAGTACTTC. This gives the protein CASSRDRTPSSYEQYF.

The chain links TRBV10-2 to TRBJ2-2; D is undetermined. CDR1 and CDR2 from the germline V gene are WSHSY and SAAADI. The germline V and J ends were trimmed by 8 bases and 7 bases, with 20 bases remaining between them. The CDR3 extends over 15 amino acids. The chain's CDR3 is CASGPLYGLDGELFF. In nucleotides, the CDR3 is TGCGCCAGCGGCCCTCTCTACGGGTTAGACGGGGAGCTGTTTTTT.

The sample holds many counts of this clonotype. V usage is TRBV5-6 and J usage is TRBJ1-2; D gene uncertain. V was shortened by 2 bases and J by 4 bases, with 6 bases between the two germline ends. Germline values: CDR1 SGHDT, CDR2 YYEEEE. The CDR3 is 12 residues long. CDR3 DNA: TGTGCCAGCAGCTTTTCTCTCTATGGCTACACCTTC. Translated, it gives CASSFSLYGYTF.

The sample holds many counts of this clonotype. The chain joins TRBV6-1 to TRBJ2-1; D not certain. Germline CDR1 is MNHNS and CDR2 is SASEGT. The CDR3 covers 13 residues. Trimming stripped 10 bases from V and 4 bases from J, with 14 bases between. The CDR3 bases are TGTGCCAACGCCCGAGACACATACAATGAGCAGTTCTTC. This encodes CANARDTYNEQFF.